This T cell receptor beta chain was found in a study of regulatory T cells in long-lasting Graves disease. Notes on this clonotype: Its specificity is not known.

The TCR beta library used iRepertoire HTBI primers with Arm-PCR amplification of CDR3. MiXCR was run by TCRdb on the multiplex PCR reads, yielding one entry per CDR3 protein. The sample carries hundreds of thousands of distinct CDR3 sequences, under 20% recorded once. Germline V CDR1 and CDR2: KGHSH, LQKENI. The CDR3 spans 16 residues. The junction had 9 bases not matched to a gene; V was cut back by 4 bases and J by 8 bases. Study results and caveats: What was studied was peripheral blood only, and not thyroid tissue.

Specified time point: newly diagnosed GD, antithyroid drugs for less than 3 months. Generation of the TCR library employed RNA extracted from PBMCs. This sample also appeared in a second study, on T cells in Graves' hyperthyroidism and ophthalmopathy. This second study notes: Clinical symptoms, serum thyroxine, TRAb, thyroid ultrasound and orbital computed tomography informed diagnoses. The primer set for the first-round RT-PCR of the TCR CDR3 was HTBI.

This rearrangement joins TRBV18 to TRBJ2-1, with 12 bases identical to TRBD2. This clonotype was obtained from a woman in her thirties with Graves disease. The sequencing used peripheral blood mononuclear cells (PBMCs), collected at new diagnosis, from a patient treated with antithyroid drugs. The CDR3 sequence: CASSLGLAGSYDEQFF. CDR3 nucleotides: TGTGCCAGCTCACTCGGACTAGCGGGGTCTTACGATGAGCAGTTCTTC.